Listed here are 16 T cell receptor beta chains from one sample, sequenced in a study of T cell changes during pregnancy in multiple sclerosis. Produced via immunoSEQ multiplex PCR; TCRdb's table is partial and in-frame only. Counted here are tens of thousands of clones, around 85% occurring once; the ten biggest clones make up 3.3%. Sequencing was performed on peripheral blood, taken before pregnancy. The source is a female donor with multiple sclerosis, enrolled in a pregnancy study.

The rearrangement links TRBV5-1 to TRBJ2-7; D is uncertain. The germline gives CDR1 SGHRS, CDR2 YFSETQ. The V end was cut by 4 bases, the J end by 7 bases, with 15 bases between. The CDR3 has 13 amino acids. Here the CDR3 DNA reads TGCGCCAGCAGCCAGATCCCAGGTGGGGAGCAGTACTTC. Amino acids: CASSQIPGGEQYF.

This rearrangement joins TRBV20-1 to TRBJ2-5, with a tentative D call TRBD2 (5 bases). V was clipped by 7 bases and J by 4 bases, with 10 bases between them. CDR1 is DFQATT and CDR2 is SNEGSKA in the germline V gene (reference sequence). The CDR3 sequence is 11 residues long. CDR3 sequence: CSVRVLETQYF. The CDR3, as DNA: TGCAGTGTGCGGGTCCTAGAGACCCAGTACTTC.

The chain employs TRBV6-5 and TRBJ2-7; the match to TRBD2 covers 16 bases. Germline assignment: CDR1 MNHEY and CDR2 SVGAGI. With V trimmed by 8 bases and J by 7 bases, 8 bases remained unmatched. The CDR3 has 15 residues. CDR3 nucleotides: TGTGCCAGCGGGGGACTAGCGGGAGGGCCGGGGGAGCAGTACTTC. Protein product: CASGGLAGGPGEQYF.

The rearrangement uses TRBV7-2 and TRBJ2-2; 12 bases are a match to TRBD2. Germline assignment: CDR1 SGHTA and CDR2 FQGNSA. V shed 4 bases and J 5 bases; nucleotides not matched to a gene: 5. The CDR3 consists of 16 residues. CDR3 loop: CASSWTSGDTTGELFF. The CDR3 nucleotides are TGTGCCAGCAGCTGGACTAGCGGGGATACAACCGGGGAGCTGTTTTTT.

The V call is TRBV6-1, the J call TRBJ1-1; D is ambiguous. V lost 2 bases and J lost 6, with 16 bases in between. CDR3 length: 15 residues. CDR1 MNHNS and CDR2 SASEGT come from the germline V gene. As DNA, the CDR3 is TGTGCCAGCAGTGAATGGGCACTGTTCAACTCTGAAGCTTTCTTT. Its protein product is CASSEWALFNSEAFF.

This chain connects TRBV5-4 to TRBJ2-3, with unresolved D. The germline CDR1 and CDR2 sequences are SGHNT and YYREEE (reference sequence). The CDR3 runs 16 residues. With 0 bases removed from V and 0 bases from J, the gap between germline ends came to 11 bases. The chain's CDR3 is CASSLDLISSTDTQYF. CDR3 bases: TGTGCCAGCAGCTTGGACTTAATATCTAGCACAGATACGCAGTATTTT.

V is TRBV5-4 and J is TRBJ2-1, with D tentatively TRBD1 (6 bases). The CDR3 is 15 residues long. Trimming removed 0 bases at V and 7 bases at J, with 14 bases between. Per germline, CDR1 SGHNT and CDR2 YYREEE (reference sequence). CDR3 DNA: TGTGCCAGCAGCTTGGAGGGACACAATAGGAATGAGCAGTTCTTC. Protein sequence: CASSLEGHNRNEQFF.

The J gene is TRBJ1-3, the V gene TRBV5-1, with D tentatively TRBD1 (5 bases). This CDR3 has 15 amino acids. Trimming took 0 bases from V and 0 from J, leaving 7 bases between them. Per the germline V gene, CDR1 is SGHRS and CDR2 is YFSETQ. DNA for the CDR3: TGCGCCAGCAGCTTGGGGGACTACTCTGGAAACACCATATATTTT. This translates into CASSLGDYSGNTIYF.

The J gene is TRBJ2-1, the V gene TRBV18, with 14 bases aligning to TRBD2. Unmatched junction bases numbered 4, after V lost 2 bases and J lost 7 bases. Germline lookup yields CDR1 KGHSH and CDR2 LQKENI. The CDR3 is made up of 16 amino acids. The CDR3 DNA reads as TGTGCCAGCTCACCAAAGGGACTAGCGGGGGAAAATGAGCAGTTCTTC. This codes for CASSPKGLAGENEQFF.

This chain's CDR3 is CASSLDAQNNEQFF. In nucleotides, the CDR3 is TGTGCCAGCAGCTTAGACGCCCAGAATAATGAGCAGTTCTTC. The rearrangement joins TRBV11-2 to TRBJ2-1; D gene unclear. Trimming pared 0 bases from V and 7 bases from J, leaving 10 bases between. The CDR3 consists of 14 residues. Germline CDR1 is SGHAT and CDR2 is FQNNGV.

The chain combines TRBV7-6 with TRBJ2-1, with 12 bases lining up with TRBD1. The V gene end was trimmed by 5 bases and the J gene end by 7 bases; junction bases not matched to a gene: 12. The germline CDR1 and CDR2 sequences are SGHVS and FNYEAQ. The CDR3 totals 17 residues. CDR3 sequence: CASSPYPGQGAGNEQFF. In DNA form, the CDR3 reads TGTGCCAGCAGCCCTTACCCGGGACAGGGGGCGGGAAATGAGCAGTTCTTC.

This chain links TRBV27 with TRBJ2-1, with D tentatively TRBD2 (6 bases). The germline V and J ends were trimmed by 3 bases and 2 bases, with 8 bases remaining between them. The CDR3 extends over 14 amino acids. Germline loops: CDR1 MNHEY, CDR2 SMNVEV (reference sequence). The CDR3 loop reads CASSFGGTYNEQFF. The CDR3 region has the DNA TGTGCCAGCAGTTTCGGGGGAACCTACAATGAGCAGTTCTTC.

The rearrangement joins TRBV27 to TRBJ1-2, with 7 bases lining up with TRBD1. This CDR3 comprises 14 residues. V trimming: 5 bases; J trimming: 0 bases; junction bases outside the gene matches: 3. Per the germline V gene, CDR1 is MNHEY and CDR2 is SMNVEV (reference sequence). In nucleotides, the CDR3 is TGTGCCAGCAGTCCCGACAGGGCTAACTATGGCTACACCTTC. It yields the protein CASSPDRANYGYTF.

This chain joins TRBV7-9 and TRBJ1-1, with D tentatively TRBD1 (6 bases). V lost 4 bases, J lost 4 bases, and 16 bases lay in between. This CDR3 has 15 residues. Germline assignment: CDR1 SEHNR and CDR2 FQNEAQ (reference sequence). CDR3 residues: CASSWPGDFGTEAFF. CDR3 in DNA: TGTGCCAGCAGCTGGCCAGGGGATTTCGGCACTGAAGCTTTCTTT.

This chain connects TRBV29-1 to TRBJ1-1, with D perhaps matching TRBD1 (5 bases). CDR3 length: 14 amino acids. V gave up 3 bases and J gave up 1 base, with 12 bases separating them. CDR1 is SQVTM, CDR2 ANQGSEA, per germline. CDR3 DNA: TGCAGCGTTGAGGGGGGTCCATCGAACACTGAAGCTTTCTTT. Residues: CSVEGGPSNTEAFF.

The chain links TRBV5-6 to TRBJ2-7; 10 bases agree with TRBD1. CDR1 SGHDT and CDR2 YYEEEE come from the germline V gene. V lost 4 bases, J lost 5 bases, and 12 bases stayed unmatched. CDR3 size: 16 residues. As DNA, the CDR3 is TGTGCCAGCAGCCTTCCTTCCGGGACAGGGGTAGACGAGCAGTACTTC. Protein product: CASSLPSGTGVDEQYF.